These 10 T cell receptor beta chains came from one sample sequenced in a study of blood T cell repertoires in COVID-19. The assay was immunoSEQ multiplex PCR, and TCRdb's table has in-frame clones only and misses some. The sample has 59,000 or so clones; around 81% are singletons. The sequenced material came from peripheral blood. All receptors derive from a man aged 60 to 75 with acute or convalescent COVID-19.

The chain joins TRBV3-1 (or the pseudogene TRBV3-2) to TRBJ2-1; D is undetermined. V was trimmed by 0 bases and J by 1 base, leaving 13 bases between them. This CDR3 region has 17 residues. The germline V gene has CDR1 LGHDT and CDR2 YNNKEL (reference sequence). CDR3 sequence (DNA): TGTGCCAGCAGCCAAGATCTGTCGCGGAAATCCTACAATGAGCAGTTCTTC. It translates to CASSQDLSRKSYNEQFF.

The chain carries TRBV19 and TRBJ2-2; 11 bases align to TRBD2. Germline CDR1 reads LNHDA; CDR2 reads SQIVND (reference sequence). Germline trimming cut 5 bases from V and 6 bases from J; bases unmatched to any gene: 5. The CDR3 totals 15 residues. CDR3 in DNA: TGTGCCAGTAGTTCTAGCGGGGGGCCGGCCGGGGAGCTGTTTTTT. It is translated as CASSSSGGPAGELFF.

The chain is built from TRBV27 and TRBJ2-5; a possible D gene is TRBD1 (6 bases). From germline, CDR1 is MNHEY and CDR2 SMNVEV (reference sequence). This CDR3 has 15 residues. Trimming cost V 3 bases and J 1 base, with 12 bases left between them. The CDR3 sequence: CASSFGAGVQETQYF. The DNA for the CDR3 is TGTGCCAGCAGTTTTGGGGCAGGGGTCCAAGAGACCCAGTACTTC.

The chain couples TRBV18 to TRBJ1-1, with unresolved D. CDR3 length: 13 amino acids. V was shortened by 5 bases and J by 1 base, with 8 bases between the two germline ends. Per the germline V gene, CDR1 is KGHSH and CDR2 is LQKENI. The CDR3: CASSIGPNTEAFF. CDR3 bases: TGTGCCAGCTCAATTGGCCCGAACACTGAAGCTTTCTTT.

This sequence joins TRBV25-1 and TRBJ1-2; TRBD1 matches 7 bases. The CDR3 spans 16 residues. The germline CDR1 and CDR2 sequences are MGHDK and SYGVNS. The J segment lost 4 bases and the V segment lost 1 base, leaving 9 bases of the junction unmatched. CDR3 coding DNA: TGTGCCAGCAGTGAATCTAGAGGGGGCGCCGGCTATGGCTACACCTTC. Protein: CASSESRGGAGYGYTF.

The genes are TRBV29-1 and TRBJ2-7; D gene ambiguous. Per the germline V gene, CDR1 is SQVTM and CDR2 is ANQGSEA. The ends were cut back, 5 bases at V and 2 bases at J, with 10 bases in the middle. The CDR3 contains 12 residues. CDR3 bases: TGCAGCGTTCGGCAGCGAACCTACGAGCAGTACTTC. Translating it yields CSVRQRTYEQYF.

This chain joins TRBV15 and TRBJ2-1; D unresolved. Germline V gene sequence: CDR1 LNHNV, CDR2 YYDKDF (reference sequence). The CDR3 totals 15 residues. Trimming removed 3 bases at V and 1 base at J, with 10 bases between. The CDR3 DNA follows: TGTGCCACCAGCAGTGACACCATGTCCTACAATGAGCAGTTCTTC. Amino acid sequence: CATSSDTMSYNEQFF. Variable domain in full (rest from reference TRBV15 and TRBJ2-1): DAMVIQNPRYQVTQFGKPVTLSCSQTLNHNVMYWYQQKSSQAPKLLFHYYDKDFNNEADTPDNFQSRRPNTSFCFLDIRSPGLGDTAMYLCATSSDTMSYNEQFFGPGTRLTVL.

V is TRBV19 and J is TRBJ2-5; TRBD2 matches at 12 bases. The junction had 2 bases not matched to a gene; V was cut back by 4 bases and J by 2 bases. Germline CDR1 LNHDA, CDR2 SQIVND (reference sequence). The length of the CDR3 is 15 residues. CDR3 sequence: CASSTGLAGQETQYF. CDR3 DNA: TGTGCCAGTAGTACCGGACTAGCGGGGCAAGAGACCCAGTACTTC.

This chain uses TRBV5-1 with TRBJ2-2; D not resolved. The length of the CDR3 is 16 residues. CDR1 is SGHRS, CDR2 YFSETQ, per germline. The V gene lost 3 bases and the J gene lost 1 base, with 13 bases spanning the gap. The CDR3, as DNA: TGCGCCAGCAGCTCGAAAGCCGTCGGGAACACCGGGGAGCTGTTTTTT. Amino acid sequence: CASSSKAVGNTGELFF. Variable domain in full (rest from reference TRBV5-1 and TRBJ2-2): KAGVTQTPRYLIKTRGQQVTLSCSPISGHRSVSWYQQTPGQGLQFLFEYFSETQRNKGNFPGRFSGRQFSNSRSEMNVSTLELGDSALYLCASSSKAVGNTGELFFGEGSRLTVL.

This chain links TRBV11-2 with TRBJ2-7, with 7 bases lining up with TRBD1. Trimming removed 4 bases from V and 5 bases from J; junction bases left unmatched: 2. CDR1 and CDR2 from the germline V gene are SGHAT and FQNNGV. This CDR3 has 12 residues. CDR3 sequence: CASSSRGHEQYF. For the CDR3, the DNA is TGTGCCAGCAGCTCGAGGGGGCACGAGCAGTACTTC.